This TCR beta chain was sequenced during a study of PD-L1 blockade in urothelial cancer (dated by TCRdb to about 2017). Background on the whole study: Therapy was started at some point between 2013 and 2015 for all patients, and atezolizumab 1,200 mg was administered intravenously every 3 weeks. Blood samples gave median yields of around 140,000 T cells and 82,636 unique TCRs, along with a median clonality of about 0.084. In the same patients, pretreatment tumors underwent whole exome sequencing and RNA sequencing in addition to TCR sequencing. Durable clinical benefit was defined as progression-free survival longer than 6 months, and TCR features were also tested against progression-free and overall survival. Durable clinical benefit was achieved by nine patients but not by the remaining 20. Pretreatment tumor samples and matched peripheral blood, collected serially before and after atezolizumab treatment, underwent TCR sequencing. Blood samples were analyzed at two time points: 3 weeks after treatment start (second dose) and 6 weeks after treatment start. Twenty-nine patients had pretreatment blood TCR-seq, some 24 had at least one posttreatment blood collection, and some 24 had tumor TCR-seq. About nine tenths of the roughly 29 patients were males with bladder-origin urothelial cancer, and about 60% of the 29 reported a prior smoking history. Somatic, immune and clinical correlates of response to PD-L1 blockade with atezolizumab in urothelial cancer were the focus of an exploratory multi-omic analysis. Patients had an ECOG performance status of 0 or 1 and had received between 0 and 3 prior chemotherapy regimens. The study at large found these results: At 3 weeks after the start of treatment, tumor-associated TCR clones in peripheral blood had expanded more in patients with durable benefit (n ≈ 24, p = 0.022). Because the sample size was small (n of about 30) and many exploratory analyses were performed, the results are intended to be hypothesis-generating. Improved progression-free and overall survival was associated with having pretreatment peripheral blood TCR clonality below the median.

Trimming costs V 6 bases and J 7 bases, and their ends lie 16 bases apart. According to the germline V gene, CDR1 reads SNHLY and CDR2 reads FYNNEI. The CDR3, from cysteine to phenylalanine, totals 13 residues. Only the CDR3 part of the read is kept: 39 bases, read in frame from the first base. For this clone: Its antigen is still unknown. No much larger clone exists at a distance of one base, and base qualities are not known.

Synthetic TCR analog templates were spiked into each PCR so that absolute template abundance could be estimated from read counts. The immunoSEQ assay used bias-controlled V and J gene primers to amplify TCRbeta CDR3 regions from genomic DNA. Rearranged TCRbeta segments were sequenced at approximately 20X coverage. Per the authors' processing: Clustering was used to correct sequencing errors, and CDR3s were annotated against IMGT to assign V, D and J genes. Only productive TCRbeta rearrangements were used in downstream analyses, excluding out-of-frame or stop-codon sequences. To compute clonality, Shannon entropy was normalized by the log of the number of unique productive sequences and then subtracted from one. Fisher's exact test with Benjamini-Hochberg correction, at a threshold of adjusted p below 0.01, was used to find clones that differed between time points or between blood and tumor. The source is immuneACCESS, and TCRdb retained only in-frame sequences with V and J called. Part of the clones is not carried over; for the studies checked, unresolved V genes explain less than half of this, and the remainder is unexplained. That table is the source of V, J and clone size, and D and trimming were worked out from the DNA. The sample table shows over 30,000 clones, and around 82% are seen once. Of the sample, around a sixth is held by the ten largest clones.

In the paper's terms, the time point label means: pretreatment peripheral blood. The cohort comprised 29 patients with locally advanced or metastatic urothelial carcinoma treated at Memorial Sloan Kettering on a trial protocol. Peripheral blood mononuclear cells were collected pretreatment and during treatment, at between 1 and 8 total time points per patient. The Qiagen DNeasy Blood extraction kit was used to purify genomic DNA from total PBMCs and from tumor samples. PBMCs were collected pretreatment and during treatment, and were isolated and stored as previously described. This clonotype originated in a man in his sixties with urothelial cancer. Here the chain combines TRBV2 and TRBJ2-7; TRBD2 could be the D gene, as 6 bases match. The specimen comprised PBMCs, sampled around atezolizumab (anti-PD-L1) treatment. CDR3 sequence: CASRVWEAGEQYF. The bases are TGTGCCAGCAGGGTATGGGAGGCTGGGGAGCAGTACTTC.